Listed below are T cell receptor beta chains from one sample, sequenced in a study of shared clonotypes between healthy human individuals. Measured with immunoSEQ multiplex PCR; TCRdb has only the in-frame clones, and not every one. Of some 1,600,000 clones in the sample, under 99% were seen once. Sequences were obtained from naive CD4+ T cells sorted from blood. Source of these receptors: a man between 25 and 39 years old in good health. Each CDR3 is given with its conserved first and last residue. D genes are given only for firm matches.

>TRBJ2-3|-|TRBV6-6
TGTGCCAGCAGCATCCGGGGACCGGACACAGATACGCAGTATTTT
CASSIRGPDTDTQYF
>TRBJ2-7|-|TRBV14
TGTGCCAGCAGCCAATCAAATAAGCAGTACTTC
CASSQSNKQYF
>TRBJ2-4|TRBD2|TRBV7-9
TGTGCCAGCAGCTTACTTAGGGAGGGCAAAAACATTCAGTACTTC
CASSLLREGKNIQYF
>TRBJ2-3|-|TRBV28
TGTGCCAGCAGTCCTGGGGATGGGCGGGGTACAGATACGCAGTATTTT
CASSPGDGRGTDTQYF
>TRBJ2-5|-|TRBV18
TGTGCCAGCTCACCACCCGGAAACCAAGAGACCCAGTACTTC
CASSPPGNQETQYF
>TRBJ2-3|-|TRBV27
TGTGCCAGCAGTTTATCAGGGGGTTTCACAGATACGCAGTATTTT
CASSLSGGFTDTQYF
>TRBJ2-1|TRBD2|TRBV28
TGTGCCAGCAAGGAGACTAGCCGCGAGCAGTTCTTC
CASKETSREQFF
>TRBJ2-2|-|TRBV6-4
TGTGCCAGCAGTGACTCCGGATGGGGAGTGGGGAGCACCGGGGAGCTGTTTTTT
CASSDSGWGVGSTGELFF
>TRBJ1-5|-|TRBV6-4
TGTGCCAGCAGGCTTAGTATTCAGCCCCAGCATTTT
CASRLSIQPQHF
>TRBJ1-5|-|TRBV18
TGTGCCAGCTCACCGGATCCCAATCAGCCCCAGCATTTT
CASSPDPNQPQHF
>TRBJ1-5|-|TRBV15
TGTGCCACCAGCAGAGGAGAAAATCAGCCCCAGCATTTT
CATSRGENQPQHF
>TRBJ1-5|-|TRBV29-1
TGCAGCGTTGGGGGGACGGGACCCCAGCATTTT
CSVGGTGPQHF